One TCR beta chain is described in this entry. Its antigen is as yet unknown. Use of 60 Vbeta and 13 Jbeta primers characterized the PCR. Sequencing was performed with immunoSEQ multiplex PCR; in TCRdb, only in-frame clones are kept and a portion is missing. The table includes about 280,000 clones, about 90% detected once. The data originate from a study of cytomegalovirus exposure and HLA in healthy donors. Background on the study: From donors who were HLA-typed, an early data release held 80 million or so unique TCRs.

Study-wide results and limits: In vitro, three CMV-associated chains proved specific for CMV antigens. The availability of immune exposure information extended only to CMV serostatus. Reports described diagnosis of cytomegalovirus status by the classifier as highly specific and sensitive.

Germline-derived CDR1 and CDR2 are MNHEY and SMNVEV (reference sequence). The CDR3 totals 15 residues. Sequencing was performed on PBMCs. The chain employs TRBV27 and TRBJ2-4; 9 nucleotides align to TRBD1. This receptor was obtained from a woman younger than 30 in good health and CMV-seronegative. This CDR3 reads CASASGTGHQNIQYF. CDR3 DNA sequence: TGTGCTAGCGCCTCCGGGACAGGGCACCAAAACATTCAGTACTTC.